Below are 30 T cell receptor beta chains sequenced from a single sample in a study of blood T cell repertoires in COVID-19. Generated by immunoSEQ multiplex PCR, the TCRdb table keeps only in-frame clones and is missing some. Here the sample spans 120,000 or so clones, approximately 87% being singletons. Sequencing input: peripheral blood. Every receptor here comes from a woman aged 55-75 years with acute or convalescent COVID-19.

The gene calls are TRBV6-5 and TRBJ2-5; 9 bases are a match to TRBD1. The CDR3 sequence is 11 residues long. The V gene's germline CDR1 is MNHEY and CDR2 SVGAGI. V was pared by 8 bases and J by 5 bases, with 0 bases of the junction left unmatched. CDR3 nucleotides: TGTGCCAGCGGGACAGGGGAGACCCAGTACTTC. Translated, it gives CASGTGETQYF.

The gene calls are TRBV11-2 and TRBJ2-2, with D possibly TRBD1 on 6 matching bases. Trimming removed 3 bases from V and 6 bases from J, with 11 bases in between. This CDR3 spans 14 amino acids. The V gene's germline CDR1 is SGHAT and CDR2 FQNNGV. CDR3 DNA: TGTGCCAGCAGCTTTCTGGGGGCGCCCGGGGAGCTGTTTTTT. Residues: CASSFLGAPGELFF.

J is TRBJ2-2 and V is TRBV3-1 (or the pseudogene TRBV3-2); 8 bases match TRBD2. V dropped 5 bases and J dropped 3; count of bases not matched to a gene: 5. The germline V gene encodes CDR1 LGHDT and CDR2 YNNKEL (reference sequence). CDR3 length: 15 residues. For the CDR3, the DNA is TGTGCCAGCAGCGTAGCGGGAACTTACACCGGGGAGCTGTTTTTT. It translates to CASSVAGTYTGELFF.

The V call is TRBV5-4, the J call TRBJ2-2, with D perhaps matching TRBD1 (6 bases). The CDR3 sequence is 12 residues long. Per the germline V gene, CDR1 is SGHNT and CDR2 is YYREEE (reference sequence). V lost 7 bases and J lost 5, with 9 bases in between. The CDR3 DNA sequence: TGTGCCAGCCGCAGGGGTACCGGGGAGCTGTTTTTT. It yields the protein CASRRGTGELFF. Combining the CDR3 with reference TRBV5-4 and TRBJ2-2 gives the whole variable domain ETGVTQSPTHLIKTRGQQVTLRCSSQSGHNTVSWYQQALGQGPQFIFQYYREEENGRGNFPPRFSGLQFPNYSSELNVNALELDDSALYLCASRRGTGELFFGEGSRLTVL.

This chain connects TRBV29-1 to TRBJ2-1; the match to TRBD2 covers 10 bases. CDR3 length: 13 amino acids. J was trimmed by 8 bases and V by 4 bases; bases with no gene match: 5. Germline V gives CDR1 SQVTM, CDR2 ANQGSEA. CDR3 sequence: CSVGSGRLYEQFF. The CDR3 nucleotides read TGCAGCGTTGGTAGCGGGAGGTTGTATGAGCAGTTCTTC.

This sequence joins TRBV7-2 and TRBJ1-1, with 7 bases matching TRBD1. The germline CDR1 and CDR2 sequences are SGHTA and FQGNSA. Trimming took 9 bases from V and 3 from J; bases not matched to a gene: 16. The CDR3 has 16 amino acids. This chain's CDR3 is CARNRRQGSIHTEAFF. CDR3 coding DNA: TGTGCCAGGAACCGAAGACAGGGTTCGATCCACACTGAAGCTTTCTTT.

This chain uses TRBV7-9 with TRBJ2-7; 10 bases are a match to TRBD1. This CDR3 comprises 14 residues. Germline loops: CDR1 SEHNR, CDR2 FQNEAQ (reference sequence). Germline trimming cut 2 bases from V and 5 bases from J; bases unmatched to any gene: 3. The CDR3, as DNA: TGTGCCAGCAGCTTAAGACAGGGGGCTGACGAGCAGTACTTC. This codes for CASSLRQGADEQYF.

This chain links TRBV28 with TRBJ1-1, with TRBD1 identical over 7 bases. V lost 5 bases to trimming and J lost 1 base; unmatched junction nucleotides: 7. The germline CDR1 and CDR2 sequences are MDHEN and SYDVKM. This CDR3 is built from 15 residues. The CDR3 DNA sequence: TGTGCCAGCAGTCCCCGACAGGGCTGGAACACTGAAGCTTTCTTT. Translation gives CASSPRQGWNTEAFF.

V gene TRBV28 combines with J gene TRBJ1-5; TRBD1 agrees at 7 bases. There are 15 residues in the CDR3. The ends lost 5 bases at V and 2 bases at J; junction bases unmatched: 6. In germline, CDR1 is MDHEN, CDR2 SYDVKM. As DNA, the CDR3 is TGTGCCAGCAGTACACAGGGGATCGGCAATCAGCCCCAGCATTTT. This gives the protein CASSTQGIGNQPQHF.

The chain has TRBV9 and TRBJ2-1; 7 bases are shared with TRBD2. The germline V gene encodes CDR1 SGDLS and CDR2 YYNGEE. CDR3 length: 15 amino acids. V lost 2 bases and J lost 2; bases outside the gene matches: 4. The CDR3 here is CASSVSSGAYNEQFF. CDR3 bases: TGTGCCAGCAGCGTGTCTAGCGGAGCCTACAATGAGCAGTTCTTC.

V and J are TRBV2 and TRBJ2-2, with TRBD2 matching 14 bases. The CDR3 spans 17 residues. Germline CDR1 and CDR2: SNHLY and FYNNEI. After removal of 6 bases from V and 7 bases from J, the junction contained 10 bases not matched to a gene. The chain's CDR3 is CASRALTSGRAIGELFF. CDR3 nucleotides: TGTGCCAGCAGAGCCCTGACTAGCGGGAGGGCCATCGGGGAGCTGTTTTTT.

V is TRBV5-4 and J is TRBJ2-1; 12 nucleotides align to TRBD2. The germline CDR1 and CDR2 sequences are SGHNT and YYREEE (reference sequence). J was trimmed by 3 bases and V by 3 bases; bases with no gene match: 4. The CDR3 has 16 amino acids. The CDR3 bases are TGTGCCAGCAGCTCTAGCGGGAGGGGTAACTACAATGAGCAGTTCTTC. Residues: CASSSSGRGNYNEQFF. Based on the CDR3 plus reference TRBV5-4 and TRBJ2-1, the full variable domain is ETGVTQSPTHLIKTRGQQVTLRCSSQSGHNTVSWYQQALGQGPQFIFQYYREEENGRGNFPPRFSGLQFPNYSSELNVNALELDDSALYLCASSSSGRGNYNEQFFGPGTRLTVL.

The rearrangement uses TRBV19 and TRBJ1-1; the D is unclear. The V end was cut by 7 bases, the J end by 6 bases, with 9 bases between. CDR3 length equals 11 residues. Germline V gives CDR1 LNHDA, CDR2 SQIVND (reference sequence). The CDR3: CASTPSPEAFF. CDR3 nucleotides: TGTGCCAGTACCCCCTCCCCTGAAGCTTTCTTT. Based on the CDR3 plus reference TRBV19 and TRBJ1-1, the full variable domain is DGGITQSPKYLFRKEGQNVTLSCEQNLNHDAMYWYRQDPGQGLRLIYYSQIVNDFQKGDIAEGYSVSREKKESFPLTVTSAQKNPTAFYLCASTPSPEAFFGQGTRLTVV.

This chain's CDR3 is CASSGEGSGNTIYF. CDR3 nucleotides: TGTGCCAGCAGTGGGGAGGGCTCTGGAAACACCATATATTTT. The V call is TRBV2, the J call TRBJ1-3; D unresolved. CDR1 and CDR2 (germline): SNHLY, FYNNEI. CDR3 length: 14 amino acids. The germline V and J ends were trimmed by 4 bases and 0 bases, with 7 bases remaining between them.

The chain employs TRBV2 and TRBJ1-3; D unclear. The V and J ends lost 4 bases and 0 bases respectively, with 10 bases between them. This CDR3 has 15 amino acids. The germline V gene has CDR1 SNHLY and CDR2 FYNNEI. The CDR3 sequence: CASSVEDGSGNTIYF. CDR3 nucleotide sequence: TGTGCCAGCAGTGTGGAGGACGGCTCTGGAAACACCATATATTTT.

V and J are TRBV29-1 and TRBJ2-1; 8 bases are shared with TRBD1. Germline V CDR1 and CDR2: SQVTM, ANQGSEA. CDR3 length equals 14 residues. With V trimmed by 4 bases and J by 7 bases, 9 bases remained unmatched. The CDR3 here is CSVVNQGALNEQFF. The CDR3 coding sequence is TGCAGCGTTGTAAACCAGGGGGCGCTTAATGAGCAGTTCTTC.

This chain links TRBV9 with TRBJ2-7; possibly TRBD2 for D (5 bases). V was pared by 0 bases and J by 6 bases, with 10 bases between. Germline loops: CDR1 SGDLS, CDR2 YYNGEE. The CDR3 is made up of 13 amino acids. Here the CDR3 reads CASSVGGLGEQYF. CDR3 coding DNA: TGTGCCAGCAGCGTAGGAGGGTTGGGCGAGCAGTACTTC.

The chain employs TRBV5-4 and TRBJ1-1, with TRBD1 as a possible D gene (6 bases). V lost 4 bases, J lost 4 bases, and 17 bases lay in between. This CDR3 has 15 amino acids. From germline, CDR1 is SGHNT and CDR2 YYREEE (reference sequence). CDR3 amino acids: CASSPRMGASTEAFF. CDR3 DNA sequence: TGTGCCAGCAGCCCGAGAATGGGGGCCAGCACTGAAGCTTTCTTT.

This clone has more than one count but fewer than ten. The J gene is TRBJ1-4, the V gene TRBV27; 9 positions match TRBD1. V gave up 5 bases and J gave up 7 bases; unmatched junction bases: 11. The CDR3 consists of 16 residues. Germline-derived CDR1 and CDR2 are MNHEY and SMNVEV (reference sequence). In DNA form, the CDR3 reads TGTGCCAGCAGTCCAATGCCCGGGACAGGGCTTGAAAAACTGTTTTTT. Translating gives CASSPMPGTGLEKLFF.

The chain carries TRBV11-2 and TRBJ2-1; 8 bases line up with TRBD2. The J segment lost 4 bases and the V segment lost 5 bases, leaving 7 bases of the junction unmatched. The germline gives CDR1 SGHAT, CDR2 FQNNGV. The CDR3 sequence is 15 residues long. The CDR3 region has the DNA TGTGCCAGCAGCGGGAGCGGGAGAAAGTACAATGAGCAGTTCTTC. Amino acid sequence: CASSGSGRKYNEQFF.

The rearrangement links TRBV19 to TRBJ2-2; D gene uncertain. This CDR3 comprises 14 residues. V lost 2 bases and J lost 8, with 12 bases in between. Germline V gives CDR1 LNHDA, CDR2 SQIVND (reference sequence). The DNA of the CDR3 is TGTGCCAGTAGTATAAATCTGGGCCGTGGGGAGCTGTTTTTT. It yields the protein CASSINLGRGELFF.

This chain links TRBV6-5 with TRBJ1-2, with D maybe TRBD1 (6 bases). This CDR3 has 14 amino acids. The V gene lost 6 bases and the J gene lost 0 bases, with 11 bases spanning the gap. Germline-derived CDR1 and CDR2 are MNHEY and SVGAGI. The CDR3 DNA is TGTGCCAGCAGACGGACAGTCTCTAACTATGGCTACACCTTC. It specifies CASRRTVSNYGYTF.

The chain joins TRBV3-1 (or the pseudogene TRBV3-2) to TRBJ1-1; possible D gene TRBD1, 6 bases. Trimming stripped 1 base from V and 0 bases from J, with 18 bases between. Germline assignment: CDR1 LGHDT and CDR2 YNNKEL (reference sequence). The CDR3 is 18 amino acids. CDR3 sequence reads: CASSQGWGQLPMNTEAFF. Written as DNA, the CDR3 is TGTGCCAGCAGCCAAGGGTGGGGGCAGTTACCTATGAACACTGAAGCTTTCTTT.

This clone has just one count. This chain joins TRBV29-1 and TRBJ2-1; D gene uncertain. CDR1 SQVTM and CDR2 ANQGSEA come from the germline V gene. The CDR3 consists of 12 residues. The ends were cut back, 7 bases at V and 4 bases at J, with 11 bases in the middle. The CDR3 sequence: CSAGAAYNEQFF. Here the CDR3 DNA reads TGCAGCGCCGGAGCTGCTTACAATGAGCAGTTCTTC.

V usage is TRBV9 and J usage is TRBJ2-1, with 10 bases aligning to TRBD1. CDR1 and CDR2 (germline): SGDLS, YYNGEE. The CDR3 totals 17 residues. J lost 6 bases, V lost 0 bases, and 9 bases had no gene match. The CDR3, as DNA: TGTGCCAGCAGCGTAGAGCAAGGGACAGGGGCGGGCAATGAGCAGTTCTTC. Translated, it gives CASSVEQGTGAGNEQFF.

The chain links TRBV19 to TRBJ2-5; TRBD2 is a possible D gene (5 bases). The CDR3 contains 13 residues. In germline, CDR1 is LNHDA, CDR2 SQIVND (reference sequence). V was cut by 6 bases and J by 4 bases, with 12 bases left in between. DNA for the CDR3: TGTGCCAGTAGCGGACTCGCGGCAGAGACCCAGTACTTC. Translation gives CASSGLAAETQYF.

This chain connects TRBV28 to TRBJ1-1; no clear D. The CDR3 covers 13 residues. Trimming removed 6 bases at V and 1 base at J, with 9 bases between. Germline V lookup: CDR1 MDHEN, CDR2 SYDVKM. The CDR3 DNA follows: TGTGCCAGCAGAGGCGGTGGGAACACTGAAGCTTTCTTT. The encoded protein is CASRGGGNTEAFF.

The chain is built from TRBV19 and TRBJ1-5; D may be TRBD1 (5 bases). The length of the CDR3 is 15 residues. V was trimmed by 4 bases and J by 2 bases, leaving 12 bases between them. Germline V CDR1 and CDR2: LNHDA, SQIVND (reference sequence). The CDR3 nucleotides read TGTGCCAGTAGTAAACAGGATTTGGGCAATCAGCCCCAGCATTTT. It translates to CASSKQDLGNQPQHF.

A single count supports this clone. The chain recombines TRBV6-5 with TRBJ2-7; TRBD1 might be the D (5 bases). The CDR3 loop spans 12 amino acids. Germline CDR1 MNHEY, CDR2 SVGAGI. V dropped 5 bases and J dropped 2 bases, with 7 bases sitting between them. The CDR3 nucleotides read TGTGCCAGCAGTCCAGGGCCCTACGAGCAGTACTTC. This translates into CASSPGPYEQYF.

The chain uses TRBV2 and TRBJ2-1; 7 nucleotides align to TRBD1. The V gene's germline CDR1 is SNHLY and CDR2 FYNNEI. V lost 6 bases and J lost 8; bases outside the gene matches: 7. This CDR3 contains 13 residues. The CDR3 nucleotides read TGTGCCAGCAGAGAACAGGGGATCTATGAGCAGTTCTTC. Amino acid sequence: CASREQGIYEQFF. The full variable domain, its missing parts supplied by reference TRBV2 and TRBJ2-1, is EPEVTQTPSHQVTQMGQEVILRCVPISNHLYFYWYRQILGQKVEFLVSFYNNEISEKSEIFDDQFSVERPDGSNFTLKIRSTKLEDSAMYFCASREQGIYEQFFGPGTRLTVL.